This entry features one TCR beta chain sequence. This clonotype was seen more than once but under ten times. Its antigen remains unidentified. Base-call qualities are not available, and no considerably larger clone is one nucleotide away. The reads were generated on an Illumina HiSeq 1500. The public reads were run again by TCRdb, first through fastp at Q25 and then through MiXCR, and only productive beta chains were kept. Under each unique CDR3 protein, matching rows form one entry showing the most common genes and DNA. The sample table records around 900,000 distinct CDR3 sequences; roughly 30% of these occur just once. Together, the top ten hold 10% to 15% of the sample. This sample was included in a study of T cell repertoires in cytomegalovirus infection (dated by TCRdb to between 2018 and 2021). Regarding the study in general: The peptide stimulations were aimed at well-studied HLA-B-restricted epitopes as well as recently identified HLA-C-restricted CMV epitopes, whose presentation resists viral immunomodulation. Donor HLA type was relevant to the analysis, because carriage of CMV infection together with the matching HLA type was indicated by public TCR beta signatures. Broader findings and caveats from the paper: In the ex vivo response, HLA-C-restricted CMV-specific TCR beta clonotypes were dominant, and in two of eight donors the single most frequent clonotype came from this HLA-C-restricted group. Carriers of CMV infection plus the relevant HLA type were discriminated by the cumulative frequency of public TCR beta family members in the study cohort and in an independent approximately 350-donor cohort.

Sequences LNHDA (CDR1) and SQIVND (CDR2) are obtained from the germline V gene (reference sequence). Its CDR3 holds 15 amino acids, cysteine through phenylalanine. Only the CDR3 DNA is retained, 45 bases long and in frame from the first base. V trim: 3 bases; J trim: 5 bases; unmatched bases: 6. Read against the paper, the sample's treatment or condition label means: in vitro stimulation with specific CMV peptide epitopes to enrich CMV-specific T cells. The receptor was derived from a human donor in good health (CMV status not recorded). Some clones in this sample may be carry-over from other donors' samples. The V and J segments used are TRBV19 and TRBJ2-1; the junction holds 8 bases that match TRBD1. This specimen consisted of cultured CD8+ T cells from PBMCs, obtained from culture after CMV antigen stimulation. CDR3 loop: CASSIQGATDNEQFF. The DNA is as follows: TGTGCCAGTAGTATTCAGGGGGCGACCGACAATGAGCAGTTCTTC.